This T cell receptor (beta chain) was sequenced in a study of CXCR4 blockade with PD-1 therapy in pancreatic cancer. General study findings and limits: Tumors were clonally expanded, mean approximately 0.15 versus 0.05 in healthy blood. Clone frequency correlated with its number of distinct nucleotide rearrangements. Sequencing covered TCRbeta chains only, not alpha chains.

About this clone: The target antigen is unknown.

The repertoire was sequenced with immunoSEQ multiplex PCR; TCRdb's copy has only in-frame clones and lacks some. This sample has around 490 clones; approximately 40% occur once, and the top ten carry 15% to 20%. The archived tumor blocks came from patients without neoadjuvant therapy before resection. The CDR3 consists of 14 residues. Germline V gene lookup returns CDR1 LNHNV and CDR2 YYDKDF (reference sequence). Unmatched junction bases numbered 6, after V lost 2 bases and J lost 6 bases. This clonotype originated in a human donor with pancreatic ductal adenocarcinoma. The specimen was tumor tissue. The rearrangement uses TRBV15 and TRBJ2-7, with 8 bases fitting TRBD1. CDR3 nucleotides: TGTGCCACCAGCAGATTGGGACAGGTTGGCGAGCAGTACTTC. It codes for CATSRLGQVGEQYF.